This T cell receptor (beta chain) stems from a study of cytomegalovirus exposure and HLA in healthy donors. Study-wide context: The Caucasian-associated ancestry cluster held 65% to 90% of 300 to 450 genotyped donors.

Broader study findings: The availability of immune exposure information extended only to CMV serostatus.

A note on this clone: Its antigen remains unidentified.

PCR amplification relied on 60 Vbeta primers (plus 13 Jbeta primers). Profiling relied on immunoSEQ multiplex PCR, and the TCRdb table lists in-frame clones only, not all of them. The repertoire table contains 90,000 to 130,000 clones. Sequenced material: PBMCs. The clonotype was recovered from a man aged 25-45 years in good health and CMV-seronegative.

The CDR3 DNA reads TGTGCCAGCAGCGATAACCAGCGCTATGGCTACACCTTC. Translating it yields CASSDNQRYGYTF. V is TRBV7-8 and J is TRBJ1-2, with unresolved D. Deletions cut 5 bases from V and 4 bases from J, with 11 bases between. The germline V gene has CDR1 SGHVS and CDR2 FQNEAQ. This CDR3 comprises 13 residues. Looking up the rest from reference TRBV7-8 and TRBJ1-2 gives the full variable domain: GAGVSQSPRYKVAKRGQDVALRCDPISGHVSLFWYQQALGQGPEFLTYFQNEAQLDKSGLPSDRFFAERPEGSVSTLKIQRTQQEDSAVYLCASSDNQRYGYTFGSGTRLTVV.